This T cell receptor (beta chain) was documented in a study of T cells in Graves' hyperthyroidism and ophthalmopathy. At least ten counts were recorded for this clonotype. TCR beta CDR3 regions were amplified from RNA transcripts. An initial round of RT-PCR targeting the TCR CDR3 relied on the HTBI primer set. TCRdb processed the multiplex PCR reads anew with MiXCR; each CDR3 protein has one entry. This table holds some 300,000 distinct CDR3 sequences, about an eighth found once. The V gene's germline CDR1 is SNHLY and CDR2 FYNNEI. Trimming shortened V by 3 bases and J by 10 bases, and 23 bases separated the two germline ends. This CDR3 spans 16 amino acids.

This TCR came from a woman in her thirties or forties with Graves' hyperthyroidism. The sequenced sample was blood. This chain links TRBV2 with TRBJ2-3, with D possibly being TRBD1 (6 bases). CDR3 amino acids: CASSDQGPTGAAPQYF. CDR3 DNA: TGTGCCAGCAGTGATCAGGGGCCCACCGGGGCCGCACCGCAGTATTTT.